The clone carrying this TCR beta chain showed up just once. Antigen specificity is unknown. This sample stems from a study of shared clonotypes between healthy human individuals. V was trimmed by 6 bases and J by 6 bases, leaving 24 bases between them. This CDR3 is built from 16 residues. Germline CDR1 SNHLY, CDR2 FYNNEI. In the naive CD8 group, cells lacked CD45RO and were positively selected for CCR7, so terminally differentiated effector memory CD45RA+ cells were left out. Only Caucasian adults living in Nashville, Tennessee served as donors. Study-wide results and limits: A handful of donors shared around 5% of their naive CD4 clonotypes.

As handled by the study authors: In the immunoSEQ data, sequences were junction-only and lacked quality scores, so filtering differed. Produced via immunoSEQ multiplex PCR; TCRdb's table is partial and in-frame only. The V and J calls and the clone size are those of that table, but D and trimming were determined from the DNA. The repertoire holds under 700,000 clones, with 85% to 95% as singletons. Sequencing was done on a sample of naive CD8+ T cells sorted from blood. This clonotype was obtained from a woman aged 25 to 39 in good health. The V gene is TRBV2, the J gene TRBJ2-7, with unresolved D. The CDR3 coding sequence is TGTGCCAGCAGCGAGGTCGTAGGGAAACTGTCCGCCGAGCAGTACTTC. Its translation is CASSEVVGKLSAEQYF.